This T cell receptor beta chain was identified during a study of human T cells and chemical hapten exposure. Germline V lookup: CDR1 SGHAT, CDR2 FQNNGV. The trim removed 1 base at V and 7 bases at J, leaving 5 bases unmatched. The CDR3 is 15 residues long. Broader study findings: Patch test score showed a positive correlation with PT1 expanded TCR counts. Large CDR3 similarity clusters arose significantly more often from expanded TCRs than from controls.

About this clonotype itself: The antigen remains undetermined.

Time point noted: patch test 2, 6 weeks after DPC sensitization. This sample's treatment: therapeutic diphenylcyclopropenone sensitization with weekly scalp DPC. At patch-test visits, sampling came before the patch test. TCRdb independently ran MiXCR on the RACE reads; one entry per CDR3 protein. The sample yields tens of thousands of distinct CDR3 sequences, approximately 10% seen once. This sequence joins TRBV11-2 and TRBJ2-2; TRBD2 matches 8 bases. The specimen was whole blood, collected in connection with sensitization to the hapten diphenylcyclopropenone (DPC). This sequence originates from a woman in her fifties or sixties with alopecia areata. Some clones in this sample may be carry-over from other donors' samples. The CDR3 nucleotides are TGTGCCAGCAGCTTAGCGGCGGGAGGCCGCGGGGAGCTGTTTTTT. Protein: CASSLAAGGRGELFF.